The 28 T cell receptor beta chains below all came from one sample that was sequenced in a study of neurological immune-mediated disorders. TCRdb reprocessed the 5' RACE reads via MiXCR and lists one record per CDR3 protein. The table lists 80,000 to 95,000 distinct CDR3 sequences, under 4.5% of them singletons. Sequencing was performed on PBMCs. These receptors were taken from a woman between 45 and 60 years old with multiple sclerosis.

This chain connects TRBV20-1 to TRBJ1-2; 10 bases agree with TRBD1. Germline V gene lookup returns CDR1 DFQATT and CDR2 SNEGSKA (reference sequence). V was pared by 7 bases and J by 5 bases, with 7 bases of the junction left unmatched. This CDR3 is built from 13 residues. The DNA of the CDR3 is TGCAGTGACACGACAGGGGGCGGGTATGGCTACACCTTC. Translating it yields CSDTTGGGYGYTF.

This clonotype was seen repeatedly, ten times or more. The chain couples TRBV7-9 to TRBJ1-5, with 9 bases fitting TRBD1. CDR1 SEHNR and CDR2 FQNEAQ come from the germline V gene (reference sequence). Trimming removed 7 bases from V and 3 bases from J; junction bases left unmatched: 7. The CDR3 totals 15 residues. For the CDR3, the DNA is TGTGCCAGCACCCAGGGACAGGGTCCCAATCAGCCCCAGCATTTT. The encoded protein is CASTQGQGPNQPQHF. Full variable domain (missing parts from reference TRBV7-9 and TRBJ1-5): DTGVSQNPRHKITKRGQNVTFRCDPISEHNRLYWYRQTLGQGPEFLTYFQNEAQLEKSRLLSDRFSAERPKGSFSTLEIQRTEQGDSAMYLCASTQGQGPNQPQHFGDGTRLSIL.

This clonotype has a count of ten or more. The genes are TRBV6-5 and TRBJ2-2, with 9 nucleotides matching TRBD1. The CDR3 spans 15 residues. Germline values: CDR1 MNHEY, CDR2 SVGAGI. The J segment lost 1 base and the V segment lost 5 bases, leaving 2 bases of the junction unmatched. The CDR3 DNA follows: TGTGCCAGCAGTCGACAGGGGGTGAACACCGGGGAGCTGTTTTTT. Protein: CASSRQGVNTGELFF.

This clonotype was observed many times. The V and J genes are TRBV15 and TRBJ2-1, with unresolved D. Germline CDR1 LNHNV, CDR2 YYDKDF (reference sequence). Trimming stripped 3 bases from V and 1 base from J, with 10 bases between. The CDR3 extends over 15 amino acids. Here the CDR3 reads CATSRRDGSYNEQFF. DNA for the CDR3: TGTGCCACCAGCAGGCGCGATGGGTCCTACAATGAGCAGTTCTTC.

This clonotype was observed at least ten times. This chain uses TRBV7-9 with TRBJ2-7; 7 positions match TRBD1. The germline CDR1 and CDR2 sequences are SEHNR and FQNEAQ (reference sequence). The CDR3 spans 16 residues. J lost 3 bases, V lost 4 bases, and 12 bases had no gene match. CDR3 DNA: TGTGCCAGCAGCTCATTGGATCGGACAGGCGACTACGAGCAGTACTTC. This sequence encodes CASSSLDRTGDYEQYF. The full variable domain, in which reference TRBV7-9 and TRBJ2-7 provide the parts outside the CDR3, is DTGVSQNPRHKITKRGQNVTFRCDPISEHNRLYWYRQTLGQGPEFLTYFQNEAQLEKSRLLSDRFSAERPKGSFSTLEIQRTEQGDSAMYLCASSSLDRTGDYEQYFGPGTRLTVT.

The V gene is TRBV9, the J gene TRBJ2-1; 16 positions match TRBD2. The CDR3 sequence is 15 residues long. CDR1 is SGDLS, CDR2 YYNGEE, per germline. Trimming at V came to 2 bases and at J to 10 bases, leaving 3 bases not matched to a gene. The CDR3 loop is CASSVGLAGGKEQFF. CDR3 bases: TGTGCCAGCAGCGTGGGACTAGCGGGGGGGAAAGAGCAGTTCTTC.

A few counts support this clonotype. A read error may be the cause here, since a much bigger clone is one base away. This chain connects TRBV5-5 to TRBJ1-2; 9 bases agree with TRBD1. This CDR3 has 15 residues. The germline V gene encodes CDR1 SGHKS and CDR2 YYEKEE (reference sequence). V gave up 0 bases and J gave up 8 bases; unmatched junction bases: 8. CDR3: CASSLDSGQGRGYTF. DNA of the CDR3: TGTGCCAGCAGCTTGGATTCCGGACAGGGGAGAGGCTACACCTTC.

This clonotype was seen ten or more times. The chain combines TRBV12-3 or TRBV12-4 with TRBJ2-7; D perhaps matches TRBD2 (5 bases). Between the trimmed V and J ends, which lost 3 bases and 6 bases, there was a span of 6 bases. The CDR3 contains 11 residues. The CDR3 is CASSLEAEQYF. The CDR3, as DNA: TGTGCCAGCAGTTTGGAGGCCGAGCAGTACTTC.

This clonotype showed up many times. This sequence joins TRBV10-3 and TRBJ2-2; TRBD1 matches at 8 bases. The length of the CDR3 is 16 residues. The germline gives CDR1 ENHRY, CDR2 SYGVKD. V dropped 5 bases and J dropped 5; count of bases not matched to a gene: 10. The CDR3 DNA is TGTGCCATCAGTACGGTAGGACAGGGTCGAACCGGGGAGCTGTTTTTT. Translated: CAISTVGQGRTGELFF.

This clonotype was recorded at least ten times. The rearrangement links TRBV7-2 to TRBJ2-1, with a tentative D call TRBD2 (5 bases). CDR1 is SGHTA and CDR2 is FQGNSA in the germline V gene. This CDR3 spans 13 amino acids. Trimming removed 2 bases from V and 9 bases from J, with 11 bases in between. CDR3: CASSLIAGGEQFF. CDR3 DNA: TGTGCCAGCAGCTTAATTGCAGGAGGTGAGCAGTTCTTC. The whole variable domain, filled in from reference TRBV7-2 and TRBJ2-1, reads GAGVSQSPSNKVTEKGKDVELRCDPISGHTALYWYRQSLGQGLEFLIYFQGNSAPDKSGLPSDRFSAERTGGSVSTLTIQRTQQEDSAVYLCASSLIAGGEQFFGPGTRLTVL.

Many counts were recorded for this clonotype. The chain combines TRBV4-2 with TRBJ2-5; D uncertain. This CDR3 is 15 amino acids long. V was trimmed by 3 bases and J by 5 bases, leaving 16 bases between them. Germline CDR1 reads LGHNA; CDR2 reads YNFKEQ. The CDR3 is CASSHDAFSLETQYF. The CDR3 nucleotides read TGTGCCAGCAGCCACGACGCGTTCTCTCTGGAGACCCAGTACTTC.

This clonotype came up many times. V usage is TRBV20-1 and J usage is TRBJ1-1; TRBD1 aligns across 7 bases. The CDR3 spans 15 residues. Looked up from germline, CDR1 is DFQATT and CDR2 is SNEGSKA (reference sequence). The V segment lost 3 bases and the J segment 7 bases; nucleotides outside the gene matches: 14. The CDR3 reads CSARPVRQGLYEAFF. In nucleotides, the CDR3 is TGCAGTGCTAGGCCCGTCCGACAGGGCCTCTATGAAGCTTTCTTT.

The sample holds many counts of this clonotype. The rearrangement joins TRBV6-4 to TRBJ2-1; D is ambiguous. The germline V and J ends were trimmed by 5 bases and 3 bases, with 11 bases remaining between them. This CDR3 contains 14 residues. Germline CDR1 and CDR2: MRHNA and SNTAGT. The CDR3 here is CASSPSGDYNEQFF. CDR3 bases: TGTGCCAGCAGTCCGTCAGGCGACTACAATGAGCAGTTCTTC.

This clonotype was seen many times. The chain recombines TRBV12-3 or TRBV12-4 with TRBJ1-3, with D possibly being TRBD1 (5 bases). This CDR3 is 14 amino acids long. The V and J ends lost 7 bases and 0 bases respectively, with 10 bases between them. In DNA, the CDR3 is TGTGCCAGCATGCAGGGCCGCTCTGGAAACACCATATATTTT. It translates to CASMQGRSGNTIYF.

This clonotype was counted many times. V usage is TRBV7-2 and J usage is TRBJ1-1; TRBD1 is a possible D gene (5 bases). This CDR3 comprises 15 residues. Deletions cut 2 bases from V and 7 bases from J, with 17 bases between. CDR1 and CDR2 from the germline V gene are SGHTA and FQGNSA. Here the CDR3 reads CASSLNSRQSLEAFF. CDR3 in DNA: TGTGCCAGCAGCTTAAATTCCCGACAGTCACTTGAAGCTTTCTTT.

This clonotype was detected many times. CDR3 sequence: CASSFRTYEQYF. CDR3 DNA: TGCGCCAGCAGCTTCCGGACCTACGAGCAGTACTTC. The V and J genes are TRBV5-1 and TRBJ2-7, with D hard to call. CDR1 and CDR2 from the germline V gene are SGHRS and YFSETQ. V dropped 2 bases and J dropped 2 bases, with 5 bases sitting between them. The CDR3 consists of 12 residues.

This clonotype appeared many times. CDR3 protein: CASSLGGLLIQYF. The CDR3 bases are TGTGCCAGCAGTTTAGGTGGTCTCCTTATTCAGTATTTT. J is TRBJ2-3 and V is TRBV12-3 or TRBV12-4; D is unresolved. The CDR3 sequence is 13 residues long. Trimming cost V 1 base and J 12 bases, with 14 bases left between them.

This clonotype was seen at least ten times. The chain couples TRBV11-1 to TRBJ2-7; no reliable D call. Trimming removed 3 bases at V and 3 bases at J, with 6 bases between. The CDR3 covers 12 residues. The germline V gene encodes CDR1 SGHAT and CDR2 FQDESV (reference sequence). The DNA of the CDR3 is TGTGCCAGCAGCTTCGATGGCTACGAGCAGTACTTC. Its protein is CASSFDGYEQYF. Full variable domain (missing parts from reference TRBV11-1 and TRBJ2-7): EAEVAQSPRYKITEKSQAVAFWCDPISGHATLYWYRQILGQGPELLVQFQDESVVDDSQLPKDRFSAERLKGVDSTLKIQPAELGDSAMYLCASSFDGYEQYFGPGTRLTVT.

This clonotype occurred many times. The chain couples TRBV7-2 to TRBJ1-2; D not certain. V lost 0 bases and J 4 bases, leaving 24 bases between the germline ends. Germline loops: CDR1 SGHTA, CDR2 FQGNSA. This CDR3 has 19 residues. In DNA form, the CDR3 reads TGTGCCAGCAGCTTAGCGTTAGGCGTTTTAAAGTCAACTAGCTATGGCTACACCTTC. Its protein is CASSLALGVLKSTSYGYTF.

In its sample, this clonotype was seen many times. The CDR3 region is CASSVYDGTNEKLFF. The CDR3 coding sequence is TGTGCCAGCAGCGTATACGATGGAACTAATGAAAAACTGTTTTTT. The chain links TRBV9 to TRBJ1-4; no reliable D call. V was shortened by 1 base and J by 1 base, with 8 bases between the two germline ends. This CDR3 spans 15 amino acids. CDR1 is SGDLS and CDR2 is YYNGEE in the germline V gene.

This clonotype appeared many times. This chain connects TRBV5-1 to TRBJ2-2; tentatively, D is TRBD1 or TRBD2 (5 bases each). The germline CDR1 and CDR2 sequences are SGHRS and YFSETQ. V lost 4 bases, J lost 9 bases, and 13 bases lay in between. This CDR3 is built from 13 residues. CDR3 amino acids: CASSRGQQWELFF. The CDR3 region has the DNA TGCGCCAGCAGCCGGGGCCAGCAATGGGAGCTGTTTTTT.

This clonotype was counted many times. Here the CDR3 DNA reads TGCGCCAGCAGCTTGGTCTCCACAGATACGCAGTATTTT. It encodes CASSLVSTDTQYF. The chain combines TRBV5-1 with TRBJ2-3; D is undetermined. V lost 0 bases and J lost 2, with 4 bases in between. The germline V gene has CDR1 SGHRS and CDR2 YFSETQ. There are 13 residues in the CDR3.

This clonotype was counted ten times or more. CDR3 nucleotides: TGTGCCAGCGGATTACAGGGGGGCACAGATACGCAGTATTTT. This sequence encodes CASGLQGGTDTQYF. The V gene is TRBV25-1, the J gene TRBJ2-3; 8 nucleotides align to TRBD1. CDR1 and CDR2 (germline): MGHDK, SYGVNS. Trimming cost V 8 bases and J 1 base; bases outside gene matches: 5. The CDR3 spans 14 residues.

This clonotype has ten or more counts. The rearrangement links TRBV20-1 to TRBJ2-7, with D possibly being TRBD2 (7 bases). The CDR3 totals 17 residues. Germline CDR1 is DFQATT and CDR2 is SNEGSKA (reference sequence). V was shortened by 3 bases and J by 0 bases, with 21 bases between the two germline ends. In DNA form, the CDR3 reads TGCAGTGCTAGTGGCCTAGTAAGGGGGGGGTTCTCCTACGAGCAGTACTTC. Translated, it gives CSASGLVRGGFSYEQYF.

In its sample, this clonotype was seen many times. This chain joins TRBV7-2 and TRBJ2-5; 8 positions match TRBD2. From germline, CDR1 is SGHTA and CDR2 FQGNSA. The V and J ends lost 1 base and 5 bases, in that order; junction bases with no gene match: 15. The CDR3 spans 18 residues. This CDR3 is CASSLVDGLAIMGETQYF. The CDR3 DNA sequence: TGTGCCAGCAGCTTAGTCGATGGACTAGCAATTATGGGGGAGACCCAGTACTTC.

This clonotype has ten or more counts. V gene TRBV6-5 combines with J gene TRBJ1-4; possible D gene TRBD1, 6 bases. CDR1 and CDR2 from the germline V gene are MNHEY and SVGAGI. The CDR3 is 16 amino acids. V was shortened by 2 bases and J by 4 bases, with 14 bases between the two germline ends. The DNA of the CDR3 is TGTGCCAGCAGTTACAACCTCGGGACACTTAATGAAAAACTGTTTTTT. Amino acids: CASSYNLGTLNEKLFF.

The sample holds many counts of this clonotype. The chain links TRBV7-2 to TRBJ2-1; TRBD2 agrees at 11 bases. Per germline, CDR1 SGHTA and CDR2 FQGNSA. This CDR3 comprises 15 residues. V trimming: 5 bases; J trimming: 2 bases; junction bases outside the gene matches: 2. The CDR3, as DNA: TGTGCCAGCAGCGGTAGCGGGGGGGCCTACAATGAGCAGTTCTTC. This translates into CASSGSGGAYNEQFF. The complete variable domain, with remaining parts taken from reference TRBV7-2 and TRBJ2-1, reads GAGVSQSPSNKVTEKGKDVELRCDPISGHTALYWYRQSLGQGLEFLIYFQGNSAPDKSGLPSDRFSAERTGGSVSTLTIQRTQQEDSAVYLCASSGSGGAYNEQFFGPGTRLTVL.

This clonotype was detected a few times. Since a much larger clone is just one base distant, this may be a read error. This chain joins TRBV5-5 and TRBJ2-1; possible D gene TRBD2, 5 bases. With 0 bases removed from V and 8 bases from J, the gap between germline ends came to 9 bases. Germline assignment: CDR1 SGHKS and CDR2 YYEKEE (reference sequence). The CDR3 length is 13 residues. The CDR3, as DNA: TGTGCCAGCAGCTTGGTTGAGGGAGATGAGCAGTTCTTC. This gives the protein CASSLVEGDEQFF.